A selection of T cell receptor beta chains follows, all from one sample in a study of T-cell memory formation after mild COVID-19. TCRdb called the 5' RACE reads again in MiXCR, with one record for every CDR3 protein. The sample includes a few hundred thousand distinct CDR3 sequences, approximately 14% of them seen just once. The material sequenced was PBMCs or a T cell subset sorted from them (not recorded which). The origin of the receptors is a man aged 18-30 years who had mild COVID-19 (a few samples of this study predate the infection). Cell type and time point are not known. CDR3s include the opening cysteine and the closing phenylalanine or tryptophan. A D gene is named only where the DNA matches it firmly. The listing skips clone size in some rows; elsewhere it reads once, few, many or a size class.

clone size: -; D gene: -; CDR3 length: 13; V gene: TRBV20-1; J gene: TRBJ2-3; CDR3 protein: CSAEDPSTDTQYF; CDR3 DNA: TGCAGTGCCGAGGACCCAAGCACAGATACGCAGTATTTT
clone size: -; D gene: -; CDR3 length: 12; V gene: TRBV25-1; J gene: TRBJ2-1; CDR3 protein: CASSRTHNEQFF; CDR3 DNA: TGTGCCAGCAGTCGAACCCACAATGAGCAGTTCTTC
clone size: few; D gene: -; CDR3 length: 14; V gene: TRBV30; J gene: TRBJ2-3; CDR3 protein: CAWSVGGTSGTQYF; CDR3 DNA: TGTGCCTGGAGTGTTGGAGGGACATCTGGTACGCAGTATTTT
clone size: -; D gene: TRBD1; CDR3 length: 15; V gene: TRBV4-1; J gene: TRBJ1-1; CDR3 protein: CASSQPDRGLAEAFF; CDR3 DNA: TGCGCCAGCAGCCAGCCGGACAGGGGGCTCGCTGAAGCTTTCTTT
clone size: -; D gene: -; CDR3 length: 14; V gene: TRBV6-2/TRBV6-3; J gene: TRBJ2-1; CDR3 protein: CASREGTPYNEQFF; CDR3 DNA: TGTGCCAGCAGGGAGGGTACTCCCTACAATGAGCAGTTCTTC
clone size: -; D gene: TRBD1; CDR3 length: 16; V gene: TRBV7-2; J gene: TRBJ2-3; CDR3 protein: CASSLYATGLTNTQYF; CDR3 DNA: TGTGCCAGCAGCTTATACGCGACAGGGCTAACCAATACGCAGTATTTT
clone size: -; D gene: -; CDR3 length: 14; V gene: TRBV4-3; J gene: TRBJ1-4; CDR3 protein: CASSQDRRRGKLFF; CDR3 DNA: TGCGCCAGCAGCCAAGATAGGAGGAGAGGAAAACTGTTTTTT
clone size: few; D gene: -; CDR3 length: 14; V gene: TRBV7-9; J gene: TRBJ2-3; CDR3 protein: CASSTRVGSDTQYF; CDR3 DNA: TGTGCCAGCAGCACACGAGTGGGCTCAGATACGCAGTATTTT
clone size: -; D gene: TRBD1; CDR3 length: 15; V gene: TRBV10-3; J gene: TRBJ1-3; CDR3 protein: CAISEVDRIGNTIYF; CDR3 DNA: TGTGCCATCAGTGAGGTGGACAGGATAGGAAACACCATATATTTT
clone size: -; D gene: -; CDR3 length: 15; V gene: TRBV7-3; J gene: TRBJ1-3; CDR3 protein: CASSLSPGGGNTIYF; CDR3 DNA: TGTGCCAGCAGCTTATCACCGGGGGGAGGAAACACCATATATTTT